This entry lists 10 T cell receptor beta chains sequenced from one sample in a study of blood T cells in healthy people across ages. A second PCR of roughly 7 to 11 cycles used a sample-barcoded 5' primer and a J-beta primer mix. TCRdb re-derived calls from the 5' RACE reads in MiXCR, one entry per CDR3 protein. In the table there are about 830,000 distinct CDR3 sequences, more than 45% of which are singletons. Material: blood. The receptors derive from a man younger than 40 in good health.

A remark on this clonotype: Mismatch with germline at one junction end may stem from a read error. The chain combines TRBV9 with TRBJ1-2; 8 bases are a match to TRBD1. CDR3 length: 14 residues. Germline V gene data show CDR1 as SGDLS and CDR2 as YYNGEE. The CDR3 region is CASSVDDRGYDYTF. CDR3 nucleotides: TGTGCCAGCAGCGTTGACGACAGGGGATATGACTACACCTTC.

The chain carries TRBV7-3 and TRBJ2-7; the D gene is possibly TRBD1 (5 bases). The CDR3 runs 13 residues. Germline lookup yields CDR1 SGHTA and CDR2 FQGTGA. V gave up 0 bases and J gave up 6 bases, with 9 bases separating them. For the CDR3, the DNA is TGTGCCAGCAGCTTAACCGAAGGGGCCGAGCAGTACTTC. Translation gives CASSLTEGAEQYF.

The chain combines TRBV7-9 with TRBJ2-3; D perhaps matches TRBD2 (6 bases). There are 17 residues in the CDR3. Deletions cut 8 bases from V and 6 bases from J, with 27 bases between. Looked up from germline, CDR1 is SEHNR and CDR2 is FQNEAQ (reference sequence). This CDR3 is CASRPPGSRGWRDTQYF. The CDR3 bases are TGTGCCAGCCGGCCCCCCGGTTCCCGGGGGTGGAGGGATACGCAGTATTTT.

This clonotype was counted a few times. In nucleotides, the CDR3 is TGTGCCAGCAGCTGGTTCGATACGCAGTATTTT. The encoded protein is CASSWFDTQYF. The chain combines TRBV12-3 or TRBV12-4 with TRBJ2-3; D ambiguous. CDR3 length equals 11 residues. V was pared by 6 bases and J by 6 bases, with 7 bases between.

This clonotype was detected only a few times. The rearrangement links TRBV20-1 to TRBJ2-3, with 7 bases that match TRBD2. Looked up from germline, CDR1 is DFQATT and CDR2 is SNEGSKA (reference sequence). V shed 4 bases and J 6 bases; nucleotides not matched to a gene: 4. The CDR3 spans 12 residues. CDR3 in amino acids: CSANGRLDTQYF. CDR3 DNA sequence: TGCAGTGCTAACGGGAGGCTCGATACGCAGTATTTT.

The chain combines TRBV27 with TRBJ1-2; the D gene is possibly TRBD1 (5 bases). The length of the CDR3 is 15 residues. V dropped 6 bases and J dropped 5 bases, with 19 bases sitting between them. Germline CDR1 and CDR2: MNHEY and SMNVEV (reference sequence). The CDR3 DNA sequence: TGTGCCAGCAGCCCCCTCGGGGGACCGGCTTATGGCTACACCTTC. Protein: CASSPLGGPAYGYTF.

This rearrangement joins TRBV6-6 to TRBJ2-7, with D possibly TRBD1 on 5 matching bases. CDR3 length equals 11 residues. V was clipped by 6 bases and J by 7 bases, with 10 bases between them. The germline V gene encodes CDR1 MNHNY and CDR2 SVGAGI (reference sequence). The CDR3 bases are TGTGCCAGCAGCTCGACAGATGAGCAGTACTTC. Amino acids: CASSSTDEQYF.

The chain joins TRBV12-3 or TRBV12-4 to TRBJ2-2; the D gene is possibly TRBD2 (5 bases). This CDR3 has 11 amino acids. The germline V and J ends were trimmed by 3 bases and 12 bases, with 8 bases remaining between them. The CDR3 region has the DNA TGTGCCAGCAGTTTCCGAGGGAAGCTGTTTTTT. This codes for CASSFRGKLFF.

The V gene is TRBV4-1, the J gene TRBJ2-1; 9 positions match TRBD2. Germline V lookup: CDR1 MGHRA, CDR2 YSYEKL. This CDR3 has 16 residues. V was clipped by 6 bases and J by 0 bases; unmatched bases: 6. CDR3 amino acids: CASSLAGRYSYNEQFF. CDR3 DNA sequence: TGCGCCAGCAGTCTAGCGGGACGATACTCCTACAATGAGCAGTTCTTC.

In this sample, this clonotype turned up a few times. This chain links TRBV29-1 with TRBJ2-7, with D perhaps matching TRBD2 (5 bases). Per germline, CDR1 SQVTM and CDR2 ANQGSEA. CDR3 length: 10 amino acids. Between the trimmed V and J ends, which lost 4 bases and 7 bases, there was a span of 8 bases. For the CDR3, the DNA is TGCAGCGTTGGAGGGCGTGAGCAGTACTTC. Residues: CSVGGREQYF.